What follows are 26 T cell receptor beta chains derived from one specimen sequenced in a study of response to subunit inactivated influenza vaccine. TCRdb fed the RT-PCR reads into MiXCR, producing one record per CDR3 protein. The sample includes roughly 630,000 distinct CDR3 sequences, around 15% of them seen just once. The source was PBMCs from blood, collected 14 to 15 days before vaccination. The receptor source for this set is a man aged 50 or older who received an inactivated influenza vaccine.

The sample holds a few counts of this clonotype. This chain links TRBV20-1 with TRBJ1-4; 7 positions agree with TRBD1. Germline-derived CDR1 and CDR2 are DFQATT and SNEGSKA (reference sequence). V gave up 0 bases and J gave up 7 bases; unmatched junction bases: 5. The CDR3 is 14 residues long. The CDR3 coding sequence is TGCAGTGCTAGAGATCCCAGGGGGGGTGAAAAACTGTTTTTT. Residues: CSARDPRGGEKLFF.

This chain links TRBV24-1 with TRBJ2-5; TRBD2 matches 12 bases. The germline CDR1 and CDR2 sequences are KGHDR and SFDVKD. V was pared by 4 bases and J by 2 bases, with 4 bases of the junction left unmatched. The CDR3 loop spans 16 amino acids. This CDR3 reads CATSDWTSGVQETQYF. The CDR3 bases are TGTGCCACCAGTGACTGGACTAGCGGGGTTCAAGAGACCCAGTACTTC.

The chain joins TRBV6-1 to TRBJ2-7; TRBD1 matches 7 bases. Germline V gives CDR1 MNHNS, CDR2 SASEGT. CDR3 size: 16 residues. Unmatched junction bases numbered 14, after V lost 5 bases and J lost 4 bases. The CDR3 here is CASSLTPEGALYEQYF. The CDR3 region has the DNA TGTGCCAGCAGTCTCACGCCAGAGGGGGCCTTGTACGAGCAGTACTTC.

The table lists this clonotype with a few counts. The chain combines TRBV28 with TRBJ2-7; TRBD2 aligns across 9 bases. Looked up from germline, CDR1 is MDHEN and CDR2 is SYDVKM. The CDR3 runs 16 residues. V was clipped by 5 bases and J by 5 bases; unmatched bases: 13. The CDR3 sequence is CASSRPMGLAEHEQYF. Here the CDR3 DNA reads TGTGCCAGCAGTCGACCTATGGGACTAGCAGAACACGAGCAGTACTTC.

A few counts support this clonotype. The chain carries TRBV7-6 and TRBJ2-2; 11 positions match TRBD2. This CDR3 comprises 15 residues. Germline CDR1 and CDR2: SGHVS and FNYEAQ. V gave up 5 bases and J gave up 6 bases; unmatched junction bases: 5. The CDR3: CASSAHSGRAGELFF. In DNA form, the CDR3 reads TGTGCCAGCAGCGCCCATAGCGGGAGGGCCGGGGAGCTGTTTTTT.

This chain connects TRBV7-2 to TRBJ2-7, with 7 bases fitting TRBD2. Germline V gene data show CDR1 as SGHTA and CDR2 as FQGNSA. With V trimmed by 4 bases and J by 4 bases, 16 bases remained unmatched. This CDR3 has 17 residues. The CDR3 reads CASSSPLQRGVRYEQYF. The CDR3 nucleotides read TGTGCCAGCAGCTCTCCCTTGCAGCGGGGAGTTAGATACGAGCAGTACTTC.

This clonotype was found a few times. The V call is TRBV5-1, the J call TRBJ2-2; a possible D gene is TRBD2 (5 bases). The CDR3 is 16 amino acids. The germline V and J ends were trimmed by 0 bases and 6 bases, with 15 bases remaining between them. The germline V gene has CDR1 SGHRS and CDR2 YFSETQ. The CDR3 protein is CASSLEFGEGPGELFF. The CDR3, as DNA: TGCGCCAGCAGCTTGGAATTTGGTGAGGGTCCCGGGGAGCTGTTTTTT.

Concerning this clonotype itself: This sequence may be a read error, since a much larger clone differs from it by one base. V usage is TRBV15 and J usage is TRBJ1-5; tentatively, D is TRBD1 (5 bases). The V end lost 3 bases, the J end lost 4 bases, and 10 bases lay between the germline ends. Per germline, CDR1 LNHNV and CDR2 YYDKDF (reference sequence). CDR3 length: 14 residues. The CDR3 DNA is TGTGCCACCAGCAGGGACAACCTTAATCAGCCCCAGCATTTT. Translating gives CATSRDNLNQPQHF.

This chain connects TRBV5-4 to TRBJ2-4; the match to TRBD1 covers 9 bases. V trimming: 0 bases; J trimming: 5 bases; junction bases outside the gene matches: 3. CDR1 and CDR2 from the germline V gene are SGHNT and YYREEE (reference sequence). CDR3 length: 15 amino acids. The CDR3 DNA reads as TGTGCCAGCAGCTTGGACAGGGGGCGTGAAAACATTCAGTACTTC. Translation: CASSLDRGRENIQYF.

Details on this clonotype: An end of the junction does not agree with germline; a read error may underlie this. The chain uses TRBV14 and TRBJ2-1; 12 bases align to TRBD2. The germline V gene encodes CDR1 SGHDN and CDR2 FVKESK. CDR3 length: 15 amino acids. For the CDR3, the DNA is TGTGCCAGCAGCCCGACTAGCGGGGGATCAAATGCGCAGTTCTTC. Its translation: CASSPTSGGSNAQFF.

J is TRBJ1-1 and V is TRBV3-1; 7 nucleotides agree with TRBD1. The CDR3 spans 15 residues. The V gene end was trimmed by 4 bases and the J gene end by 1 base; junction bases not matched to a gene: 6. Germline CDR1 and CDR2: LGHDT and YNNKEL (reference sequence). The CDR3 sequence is CASSPSRQGNTEAFF. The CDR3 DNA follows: TGTGCCAGCAGCCCATCCCGACAGGGGAACACTGAAGCTTTCTTT.

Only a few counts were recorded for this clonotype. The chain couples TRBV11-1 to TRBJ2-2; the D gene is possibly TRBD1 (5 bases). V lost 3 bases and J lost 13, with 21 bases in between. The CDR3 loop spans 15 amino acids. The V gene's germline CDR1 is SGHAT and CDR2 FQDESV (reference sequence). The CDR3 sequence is CASSLGLGKSLRLFF. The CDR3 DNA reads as TGTGCCAGCAGCTTGGGGCTGGGAAAGAGTTTACGGCTGTTTTTT.

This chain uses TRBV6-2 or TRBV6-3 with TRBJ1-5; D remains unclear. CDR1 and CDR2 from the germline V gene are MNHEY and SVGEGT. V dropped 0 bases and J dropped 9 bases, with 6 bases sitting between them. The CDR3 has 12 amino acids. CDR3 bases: TGTGCCAGCAGTTACTCCTCGGGGCCCCAGCATTTT. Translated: CASSYSSGPQHF.

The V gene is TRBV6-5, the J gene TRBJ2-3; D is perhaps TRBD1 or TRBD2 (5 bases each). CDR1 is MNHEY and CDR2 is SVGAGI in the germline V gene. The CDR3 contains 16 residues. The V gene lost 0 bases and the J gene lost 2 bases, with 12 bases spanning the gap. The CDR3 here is CASSYSKRGNTDTQYF. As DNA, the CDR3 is TGTGCCAGCAGTTACTCGAAGAGGGGCAACACAGATACGCAGTATTTT.

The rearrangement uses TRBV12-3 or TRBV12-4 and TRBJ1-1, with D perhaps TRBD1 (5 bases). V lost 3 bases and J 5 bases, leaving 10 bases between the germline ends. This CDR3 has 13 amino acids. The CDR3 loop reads CASSLGGETEAFF. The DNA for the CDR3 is TGTGCCAGCAGTTTGGGGGGTGAAACTGAAGCTTTCTTT.

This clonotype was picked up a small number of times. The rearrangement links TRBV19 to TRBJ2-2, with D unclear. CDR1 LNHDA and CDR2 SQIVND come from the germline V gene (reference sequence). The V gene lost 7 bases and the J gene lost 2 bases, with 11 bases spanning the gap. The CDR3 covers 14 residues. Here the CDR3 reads CASIVGTNTGELFF. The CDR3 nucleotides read TGTGCCAGTATCGTCGGAACTAACACCGGGGAGCTGTTTTTT.

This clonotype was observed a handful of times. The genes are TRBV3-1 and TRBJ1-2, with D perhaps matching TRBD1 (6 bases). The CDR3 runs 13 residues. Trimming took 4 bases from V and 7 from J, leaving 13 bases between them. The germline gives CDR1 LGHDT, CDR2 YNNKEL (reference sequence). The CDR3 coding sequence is TGTGCCAGCAGCCCGGGGGGCGCCGGTGGCTACACCTTC. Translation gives CASSPGGAGGYTF. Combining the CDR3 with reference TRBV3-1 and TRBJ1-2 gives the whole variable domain DTAVSQTPKYLVTQMGNDKSIKCEQNLGHDTMYWYKQDSKKFLKIMFSYNNKELIINETVPNRFSPKSPDKAHLNLHINSLELGDSAVYFCASSPGGAGGYTFGSGTRLTVV.

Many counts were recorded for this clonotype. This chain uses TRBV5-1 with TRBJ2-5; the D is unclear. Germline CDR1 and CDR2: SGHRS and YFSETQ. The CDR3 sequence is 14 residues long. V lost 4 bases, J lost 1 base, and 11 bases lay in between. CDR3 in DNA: TGCGCCAGCAGCCCCGGACGGCCCCAAGAGACCCAGTACTTC. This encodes CASSPGRPQETQYF.

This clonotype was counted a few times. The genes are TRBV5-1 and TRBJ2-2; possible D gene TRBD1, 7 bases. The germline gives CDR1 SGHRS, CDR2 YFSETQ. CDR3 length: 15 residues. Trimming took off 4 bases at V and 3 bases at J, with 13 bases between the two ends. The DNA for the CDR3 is TGCGCCAGCAGCGCCAGGGGGGCGGACACCGGGGAGCTGTTTTTT. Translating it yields CASSARGADTGELFF.

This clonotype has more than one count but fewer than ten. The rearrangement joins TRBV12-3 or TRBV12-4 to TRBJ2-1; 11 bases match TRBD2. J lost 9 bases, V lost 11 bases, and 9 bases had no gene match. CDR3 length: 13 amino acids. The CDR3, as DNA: TGTGCCTCGTCGGGACTAGCGGCGGGTGAGCAGTTCTTC. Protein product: CASSGLAAGEQFF.

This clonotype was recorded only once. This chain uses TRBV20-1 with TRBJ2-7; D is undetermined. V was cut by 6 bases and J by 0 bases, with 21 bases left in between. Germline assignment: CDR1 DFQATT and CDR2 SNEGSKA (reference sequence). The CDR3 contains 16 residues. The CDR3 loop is CSATKDVGMDSYEQYF. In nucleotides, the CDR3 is TGCAGTGCAACGAAGGACGTGGGAATGGACTCCTACGAGCAGTACTTC.

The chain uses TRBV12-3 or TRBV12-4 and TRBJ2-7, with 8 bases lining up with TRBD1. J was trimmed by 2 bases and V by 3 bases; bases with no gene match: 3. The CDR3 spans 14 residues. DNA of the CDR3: TGTGCCAGCAGTTTGGGACAGGTCGCCTACGAGCAGTACTTC. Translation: CASSLGQVAYEQYF.

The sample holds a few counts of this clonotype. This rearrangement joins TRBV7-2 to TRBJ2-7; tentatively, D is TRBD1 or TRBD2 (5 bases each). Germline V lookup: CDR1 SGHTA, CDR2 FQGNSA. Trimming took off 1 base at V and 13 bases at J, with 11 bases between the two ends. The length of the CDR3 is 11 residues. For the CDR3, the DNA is TGTGCCAGCAGCTTAGATCGGGGCTTCTACTTC. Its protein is CASSLDRGFYF. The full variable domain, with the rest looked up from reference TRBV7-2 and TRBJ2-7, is GAGVSQSPSNKVTEKGKDVELRCDPISGHTALYWYRQSLGQGLEFLIYFQGNSAPDKSGLPSDRFSAERTGGSVSTLTIQRTQQEDSAVYLCASSLDRGFYFGPGTRLTVT.

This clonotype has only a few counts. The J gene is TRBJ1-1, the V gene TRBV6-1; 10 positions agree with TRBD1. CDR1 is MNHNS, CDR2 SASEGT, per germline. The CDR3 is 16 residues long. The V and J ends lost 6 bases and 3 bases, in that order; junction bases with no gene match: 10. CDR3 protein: CASRDPGQGPYTEAFF. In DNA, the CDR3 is TGTGCCAGCAGGGATCCGGGACAGGGGCCTTACACTGAAGCTTTCTTT.

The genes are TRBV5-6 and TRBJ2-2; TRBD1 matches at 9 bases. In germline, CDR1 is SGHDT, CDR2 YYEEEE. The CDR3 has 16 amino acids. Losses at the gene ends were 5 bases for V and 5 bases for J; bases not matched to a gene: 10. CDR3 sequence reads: CASRKDRGYWTGELFF. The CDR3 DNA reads TGTGCCAGCAGGAAGGACAGGGGTTATTGGACCGGGGAGCTGTTTTTT. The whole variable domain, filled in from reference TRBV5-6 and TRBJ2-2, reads DAGVTQSPTHLIKTRGQQVTLRCSPKSGHDTVSWYQQALGQGPQFIFQYYEEEERQRGNFPDRFSGHQFPNYSSELNVNALLLGDSALYLCASRKDRGYWTGELFFGEGSRLTVL.

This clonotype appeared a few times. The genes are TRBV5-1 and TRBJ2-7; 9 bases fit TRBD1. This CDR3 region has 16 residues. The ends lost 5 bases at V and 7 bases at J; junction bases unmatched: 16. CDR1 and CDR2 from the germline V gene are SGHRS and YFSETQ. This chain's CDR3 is CASRDTGTGSSGEQYF. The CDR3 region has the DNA TGCGCCAGCAGAGACACCGGGACAGGGAGTTCGGGTGAGCAGTACTTC. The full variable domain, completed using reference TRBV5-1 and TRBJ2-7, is KAGVTQTPRYLIKTRGQQVTLSCSPISGHRSVSWYQQTPGQGLQFLFEYFSETQRNKGNFPGRFSGRQFSNSRSEMNVSTLELGDSALYLCASRDTGTGSSGEQYFGPGTRLTVT.